One sample yielded the 14 T cell receptor beta chains listed below, sequenced in a study of blood T cell repertoires in COVID-19. The table came from immunoSEQ multiplex PCR; TCRdb's copy has only in-frame clones and leaves some out. The data show 140,000 to 150,000 clones, approximately 85% seen once. The sample was peripheral blood. The origin of the receptors is a human donor with acute or convalescent COVID-19. The donor label of this sample is uncertain.

This chain joins TRBV4-3 and TRBJ2-1, with 9 bases lining up with TRBD2. Germline V gives CDR1 LGHNA, CDR2 YSLEER. The CDR3 extends over 15 amino acids. Trimming cost V 1 base and J 5 bases; bases outside gene matches: 3. The CDR3 here is CASSQVLAGNNEQFF. Written as DNA, the CDR3 is TGCGCCAGCAGCCAAGTCCTAGCGGGAAACAATGAGCAGTTCTTC.

The V and J genes are TRBV5-1 and TRBJ1-2; possible D gene TRBD1, 5 bases. The V gene lost 5 bases and the J gene lost 3 bases, with 17 bases spanning the gap. The germline V gene encodes CDR1 SGHRS and CDR2 YFSETQ. The CDR3 length is 15 residues. DNA for the CDR3: TGCGCCAGCAGTGCTGGACACTTCGCCGACTATGGCTACACCTTC. It translates to CASSAGHFADYGYTF.

This clone has at least ten counts. The chain employs TRBV6-2 or TRBV6-3 and TRBJ2-7, with 7 nucleotides matching TRBD2. The germline V gene encodes CDR1 MNHEY and CDR2 SVGEGT. The trim removed 2 bases at V and 2 bases at J, leaving 12 bases unmatched. The CDR3 extends over 17 amino acids. The CDR3, as DNA: TGTGCCAGCAGTTACGGCCGGGAGGATCGAGCAGCCTACGAGCAGTACGTC. Translation gives CASSYGREDRAAYEQYV.

The chain links TRBV21-1 to TRBJ1-1. TRBV21-1 is listed as a pseudogene. The CDR3 loop spans 16 amino acids. The CDR3 is CASSKDGGPGGTEAFF. For the CDR3, the DNA is TGTGCCAGCAGCAAAGACGGGGGGCCGGGTGGCACTGAAGCTTTCTTT.

The J gene is TRBJ1-1, the V gene TRBV20-1; TRBD1 is a possible D gene (6 bases). The germline gives CDR1 DFQATT, CDR2 SNEGSKA (reference sequence). The CDR3 loop spans 14 amino acids. V was pared by 3 bases and J by 5 bases, with 16 bases between. DNA for the CDR3: TGCAGTGCTAGTAGTTCGGGGAGGGGGACTGAAGCTTTCTTT. Translated, it gives CSASSSGRGTEAFF.

V is TRBV7-3 and J is TRBJ2-3; 11 nucleotides match TRBD2. J lost 6 bases, V lost 1 base, and 12 bases had no gene match. Germline V lookup: CDR1 SGHTA, CDR2 FQGTGA. This CDR3 has 18 amino acids. The CDR3 DNA reads TGTGCCAGCAGCTTAAACCCCCCGCTAGCGGGGGGTTCTGATACGCAGTATTTT. This gives the protein CASSLNPPLAGGSDTQYF.

The chain uses TRBV4-1 and TRBJ1-5; 8 nucleotides agree with TRBD1. V was pared by 0 bases and J by 3 bases, with 10 bases of the junction left unmatched. The length of the CDR3 is 18 residues. From germline, CDR1 is MGHRA and CDR2 YSYEKL. CDR3 residues: CASSQDQGARGNNQPQHF. CDR3 sequence (DNA): TGCGCCAGCAGCCAAGATCAGGGGGCGCGGGGAAACAATCAGCCCCAGCATTTT.

The rearrangement uses TRBV29-1 and TRBJ1-2, with a possible D match to TRBD1 (6 bases). CDR1 is SQVTM, CDR2 ANQGSEA, per germline. Trimming took 6 bases from V and 4 from J, leaving 15 bases between them. The CDR3 runs to 13 residues. CDR3 bases: TGCAGCGTCGGTACCGGGACAAGCTATGGCTACACCTTC. It is translated as CSVGTGTSYGYTF. Supplemented by reference TRBV29-1 and TRBJ1-2, the full variable domain reads SAVISQKPSRDICQRGTSLTIQCQVDSQVTMMFWYRQQPGQSLTLIATANQGSEATYESGFVIDKFPISRPNLTFSTLTVSNMSPEDSSIYLCSVGTGTSYGYTFGSGTRLTVV.

This rearrangement joins TRBV19 to TRBJ2-3; 9 bases agree with TRBD1. The CDR3 consists of 17 residues. J was trimmed by 0 bases and V by 4 bases; bases with no gene match: 8. Germline CDR1 reads LNHDA; CDR2 reads SQIVND (reference sequence). DNA of the CDR3: TGTGCCAGTAGTAACGCGGGACAGGGCCTTAGCACAGATACGCAGTATTTT. Protein: CASSNAGQGLSTDTQYF.

This clone showed up just a few times. The chain uses TRBV9 and TRBJ2-1; 8 bases map to TRBD2. The CDR3 loop spans 15 amino acids. Trimming took 2 bases from V and 4 from J; bases not matched to a gene: 5. The V gene's germline CDR1 is SGDLS and CDR2 YYNGEE. The CDR3 nucleotides read TGTGCCAGCAGCGTGGCCGGGAGGGAGTACAATGAGCAGTTCTTC. This gives the protein CASSVAGREYNEQFF.

This sequence joins TRBV6-2 or TRBV6-3 and TRBJ2-2; tentative D call: TRBD1 (6 bases). Germline CDR1 and CDR2: MNHEY and SVGEGT. This CDR3 spans 14 amino acids. V lost 5 bases to trimming and J lost 7 bases, with 14 bases between them. CDR3 region: CASSLYTGHGELFF. DNA of the CDR3: TGTGCCAGCAGTCTATATACAGGGCACGGGGAGCTGTTTTTT.

The chain has TRBV15 and TRBJ1-5, with D unclear. Germline assignment: CDR1 LNHNV and CDR2 YYDKDF (reference sequence). The CDR3 consists of 13 residues. Trimming removed 0 bases at V and 6 bases at J, with 6 bases between. Here the CDR3 reads CATSRDLVQPQHF. The CDR3 DNA sequence: TGTGCCACCAGCAGAGATCTTGTTCAGCCCCAGCATTTT.

V gene TRBV6-5 combines with J gene TRBJ1-3; no clear D. CDR3 length: 13 residues. V was shortened by 8 bases and J by 2 bases, with 10 bases between the two germline ends. Germline CDR1 MNHEY, CDR2 SVGAGI. In nucleotides, the CDR3 is TGTGCCAGCTCCACAGATACTGGAAACACCATATATTTT. It codes for CASSTDTGNTIYF.

This chain connects TRBV7-8 to TRBJ1-1, with D perhaps matching TRBD1 (5 bases). Trimming pared 5 bases from V and 0 bases from J, leaving 19 bases between. This CDR3 contains 17 residues. In germline, CDR1 is SGHVS, CDR2 FQNEAQ. DNA of the CDR3: TGTGCCAGCAGCATGAGACCTCCGGCAGGGATGAACACTGAAGCTTTCTTT. Translation: CASSMRPPAGMNTEAFF.